This TCR beta chain was sequenced in a study of T cell responses to AZD1222 COVID-19 vaccine. Only a few counts were recorded for this clone. Libraries were prepared by immunoSEQ multiplex PCR; TCRdb keeps only in-frame clonotypes and omits some of them. The repertoire consists of around 130,000 clones, with approximately 85% occurring once and the leading ten covering about 1.6%. V lost 0 bases, J lost 2 bases, and 8 bases lay in between. The CDR3 has 14 residues. Germline V gene data show CDR1 as LNHNV and CDR2 as YYDKDF (reference sequence). This TCR was sampled from an adult in good health. The source was peripheral blood, collected on day 0 of AZD1222 vaccination. This chain uses TRBV15 with TRBJ2-7; perhaps TRBD1 as D (5 bases). The CDR3 region is CATSRDMDTYEQYF. The CDR3, as DNA: TGTGCCACCAGCAGAGACATGGACACCTACGAGCAGTACTTC.